What follows describes a single TCR beta chain. What it recognizes is unknown. Clones were read by immunoSEQ multiplex PCR, and TCRdb kept only the in-frame ones, dropping some. The sample shows thousands of clones, around 70% of them seen only once. V gave up 5 bases and J gave up 5 bases; unmatched junction bases: 9. The CDR3 spans 14 residues. Germline loops: CDR1 SGHRS, CDR2 YFSETQ. Time point noted: neoterminal ileum biopsy at postoperative endoscopy, about 6 months after surgery. This sample is drawn from a study of T cell repertoires in ileal Crohn's disease. Study results and caveats: Endoscopic recurrence occurred in every patient whose clonality exceeded 26.8%. Mucosal expansions were suggested to be mainly CD8 T cells.

The material sequenced was ileal tissue. The receptor comes from an adult with Crohn's disease. J is TRBJ2-7 and V is TRBV5-1; 8 bases are a match to TRBD1. In DNA form, the CDR3 reads TGCGCCAGCAGGGACAGGGTATGGTCACACGAGCAGTACTTC. It yields the protein CASRDRVWSHEQYF.